The TCR beta chain described here comes from a study of T cell responses to AZD1222 COVID-19 vaccine. Overall study findings and caveats: Repertoire sampling was restricted to post-peak T cell response timepoints. CD4 TCRs associated with vaccination spanned spike, dominating at 160-218 and 743-854. Increases in Spike-specific TCR breadth and depth were seen after two AZD1222 doses. White British people made up most donors, females outnumbered males, and clonal diversity was possibly underestimated.

The CDR3 is 13 residues long. CDR1 is LNHDA and CDR2 is SQIVND in the germline V gene (reference sequence). V was clipped by 4 bases and J by 5 bases; unmatched bases: 4. Measured with immunoSEQ multiplex PCR; TCRdb has only the in-frame clones, and not every one. The table has around 170,000 clones, around 88% seen once. About this clone itself: The target antigen is unknown.

The clonotype originates from an adult who received the AZD1222 COVID-19 vaccine. This sequence joins TRBV19 and TRBJ1-1, with 7 bases identical to TRBD1. The source material was peripheral blood, sampled 28 days after the second AZD1222 dose. CDR3 nucleotide sequence: TGTGCCAGTAGTAAAAGGGGGCTTACTGAAGCTTTCTTT. This codes for CASSKRGLTEAFF.